The text below deals with one T cell receptor (beta chain). Its specificity is unknown. V dropped 3 bases and J dropped 5 bases, with 13 bases sitting between them. Germline V gene lookup returns CDR1 MDHEN and CDR2 SYDVKM. This CDR3 spans 14 amino acids. TCRdb re-derived calls from the 5' RACE reads in MiXCR, one entry per CDR3 protein. The sample has several thousand distinct CDR3 sequences, less than 65% seen once. Broader study findings: In terms of TCR gene usage, tumor memory CD4+ T cells clustered together with blood and lymph node memory CD4+ cells, as well as with lymph node naive CD4+ cells.

The sample was tumor-infiltrating memory CD4+ T cells sorted from the breast tumor. Subset here: memory CD4+ T cells, CD4+CD45RO+CD25-. The V gene is TRBV28, the J gene TRBJ2-5, with D possibly being TRBD1 or TRBD2 (5 bases each). The sequence was obtained from a female donor with breast cancer. The CDR3 DNA is TGTGCCAGCAGTTTTTCTGGGGGTAGGGAGACCCAGTACTTC. Translating it yields CASSFSGGRETQYF.